This T cell receptor (beta chain) was documented in a study of kidney transplant recipient with SARS-CoV-2 infection. The CDR3 runs to 16 residues. V lost 4 bases to trimming and J lost 1 base; unmatched junction nucleotides: 9. Germline V CDR1 and CDR2: SGHRS, YFSETQ. TCRdb processed the reads anew with MiXCR; each CDR3 protein has one entry. The sample holds some 220,000 distinct CDR3 sequences, more than 25% seen once. There are a few counts of this clonotype. The chain uses TRBV5-1 and TRBJ2-3, with 7 positions matching TRBD2. Sequencing used a blood sample, obtained at baseline and on day 111 from a kidney transplant recipient. This clonotype originated in a male patient younger than 45 who had COVID-19 and was a kidney transplant recipient. Some T cells may be transferred from the graft donor. The CDR3 loop is CASSPDQRGGTDTQYF. CDR3 nucleotide sequence: TGCGCCAGCAGCCCGGACCAGCGGGGCGGCACAGATACGCAGTATTTT. The full variable domain, with the rest looked up from reference TRBV5-1 and TRBJ2-3, is KAGVTQTPRYLIKTRGQQVTLSCSPISGHRSVSWYQQTPGQGLQFLFEYFSETQRNKGNFPGRFSGRQFSNSRSEMNVSTLELGDSALYLCASSPDQRGGTDTQYFGPGTRLTVL.